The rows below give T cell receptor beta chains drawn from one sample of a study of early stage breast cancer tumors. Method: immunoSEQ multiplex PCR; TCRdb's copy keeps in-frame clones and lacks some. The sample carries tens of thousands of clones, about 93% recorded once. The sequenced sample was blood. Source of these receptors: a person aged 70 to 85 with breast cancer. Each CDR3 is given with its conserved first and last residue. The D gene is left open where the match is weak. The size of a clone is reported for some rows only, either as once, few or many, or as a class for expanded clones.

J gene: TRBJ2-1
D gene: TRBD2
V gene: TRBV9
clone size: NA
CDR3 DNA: TGTGCCAGCAGCGTATTTTTGGATACTAGCGCCCTTTGGAATGAGCAGTTCTTC
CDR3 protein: CASSVFLDTSALWNEQFF

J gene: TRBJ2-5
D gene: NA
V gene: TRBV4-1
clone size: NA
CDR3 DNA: TGCGCCAGCAGCCAAGAGGGTAGCGTCCAAGAGACCCAGTACTTC
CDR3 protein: CASSQEGSVQETQYF

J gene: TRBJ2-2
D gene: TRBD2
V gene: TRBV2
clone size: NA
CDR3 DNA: TGTGCCAGCAGTGGACCCACGGGGGGCGGGGAGCTGTTTTTT
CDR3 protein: CASSGPTGGGELFF

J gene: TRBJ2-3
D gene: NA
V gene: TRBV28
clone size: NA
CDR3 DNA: TGTGCCATTTCGGGGGGCACGCAGTATTTT
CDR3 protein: CAISGGTQYF

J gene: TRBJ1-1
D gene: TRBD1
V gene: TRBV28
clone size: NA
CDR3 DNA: TGTGCCAGCAGAGGGACAGGGGGCACTGAAGCTTTCTTT
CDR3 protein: CASRGTGGTEAFF

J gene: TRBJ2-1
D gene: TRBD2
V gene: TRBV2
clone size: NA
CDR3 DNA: TGTGCCAGCAGTACCGGGACTAGCGGGTGGAATGAGCAGTTCTTC
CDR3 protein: CASSTGTSGWNEQFF

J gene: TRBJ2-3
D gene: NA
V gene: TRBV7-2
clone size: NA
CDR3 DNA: TGTGCCAGCAGCTTAGCCAGGGCGGTAGATACGCAGTATTTT
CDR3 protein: CASSLARAVDTQYF

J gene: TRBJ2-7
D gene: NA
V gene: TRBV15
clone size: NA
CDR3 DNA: TGTGCCACCAGCCCATTAAGGGGGGGTAGCTACGAGCAGTACTTC
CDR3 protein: CATSPLRGGSYEQYF

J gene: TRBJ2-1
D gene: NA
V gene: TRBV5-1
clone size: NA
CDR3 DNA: TGCGCCAGCAGCTTGGGGCAGGGTAACGATGAGCAGTTCTTC
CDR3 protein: CASSLGQGNDEQFF

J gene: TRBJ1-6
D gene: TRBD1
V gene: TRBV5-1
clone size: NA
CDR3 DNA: TGCGCCAGCAGCTTTACAGGGGGTCCATCTGGAGATTCACCCCTCCACTTT
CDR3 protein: CASSFTGGPSGDSPLHF

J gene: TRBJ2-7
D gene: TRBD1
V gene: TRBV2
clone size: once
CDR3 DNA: TGTGCCAGCAGTGTGGACAGGGGGCGGACCTACGAGCAGTACTTC
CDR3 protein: CASSVDRGRTYEQYF

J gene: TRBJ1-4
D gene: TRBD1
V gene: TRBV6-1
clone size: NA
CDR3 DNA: TGTGCCAGCAGTGAAAGGGACAGCTCAACTAATGAAAAACTGTTTTTT
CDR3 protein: CASSERDSSTNEKLFF

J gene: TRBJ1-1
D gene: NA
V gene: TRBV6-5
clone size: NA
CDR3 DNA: TGTGCCAGCAGTTATTTGAGTGAAGCTTTCTTT
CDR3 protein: CASSYLSEAFF

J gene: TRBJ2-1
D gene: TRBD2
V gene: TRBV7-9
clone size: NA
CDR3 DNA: TGTGCCAGCAGCGCGTCCACTAGCGGAAACTACAATGAGCAGTTCTTC
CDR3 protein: CASSASTSGNYNEQFF

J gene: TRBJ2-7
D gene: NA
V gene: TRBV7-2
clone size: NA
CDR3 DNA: TGTGCCAGCAGCTTACAAGGGGCTAGGGAGCAGTACTTC
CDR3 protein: CASSLQGAREQYF

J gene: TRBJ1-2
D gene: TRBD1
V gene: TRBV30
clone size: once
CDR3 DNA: TGTGCCTGGAGTGTACCTAGGGGGACAGGGGGTAGTGGCTACACCTTC
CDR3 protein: CAWSVPRGTGGSGYTF

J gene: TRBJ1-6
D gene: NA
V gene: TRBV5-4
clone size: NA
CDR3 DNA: TGTGCCAGCAACGTGGACACCGGGTATAATTCACCCCTCCACTTT
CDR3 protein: CASNVDTGYNSPLHF

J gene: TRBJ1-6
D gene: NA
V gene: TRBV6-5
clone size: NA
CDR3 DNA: TGTGCCAGCAGTTACGAGGATTTTTCACCCCTCCACTTT
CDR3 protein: CASSYEDFSPLHF

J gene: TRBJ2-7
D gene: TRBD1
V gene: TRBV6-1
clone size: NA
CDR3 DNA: TGTGCCAGCAGTGCCTTGGGACAGGGCTTCGACGAGCAGTACTTC
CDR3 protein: CASSALGQGFDEQYF

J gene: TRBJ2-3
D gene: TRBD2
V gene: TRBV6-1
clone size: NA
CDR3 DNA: TGTGCCAGCAGTGCCACGGGACTAGCGGGAGGGGATACGCAGTATTTT
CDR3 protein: CASSATGLAGGDTQYF

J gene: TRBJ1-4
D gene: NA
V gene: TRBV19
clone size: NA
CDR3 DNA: TGTGCCAGTAGTTTCGGACAGACTAATGAAAAACTGTTTTTT
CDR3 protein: CASSFGQTNEKLFF

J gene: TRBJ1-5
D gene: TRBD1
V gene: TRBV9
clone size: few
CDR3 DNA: TGTGCCAGCAGCCCAGGACAGGTTGATCAGCCCCAGCATTTT
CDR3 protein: CASSPGQVDQPQHF

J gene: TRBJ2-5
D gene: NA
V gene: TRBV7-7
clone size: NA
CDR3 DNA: TGTGCTAGCAGCCCTAGGGTAGCGGACGGGGGAGAGACCCAGTACTTC
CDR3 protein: CASSPRVADGGETQYF

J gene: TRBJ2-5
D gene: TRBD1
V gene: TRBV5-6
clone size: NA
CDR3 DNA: TGTGCCAGCAGACCCGGGACAGGGGCCGAGACCCAGTACTTC
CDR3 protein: CASRPGTGAETQYF

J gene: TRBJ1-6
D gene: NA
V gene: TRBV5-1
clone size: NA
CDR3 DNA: TGCGCCAGCAGCTTGGAGGGGCCAAATTCACCCCTCCACTTT
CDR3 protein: CASSLEGPNSPLHF

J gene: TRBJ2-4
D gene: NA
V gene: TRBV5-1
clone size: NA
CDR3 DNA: TGCGCCAGCAGCTTGGGCCAACTCGGGGCCAAAAACATTCAGTACTTC
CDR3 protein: CASSLGQLGAKNIQYF

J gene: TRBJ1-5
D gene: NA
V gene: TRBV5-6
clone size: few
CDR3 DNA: TGTGCCAGCAGCTGGGGACAACGAATAAATCAGCCCCAGCATTTT
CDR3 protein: CASSWGQRINQPQHF

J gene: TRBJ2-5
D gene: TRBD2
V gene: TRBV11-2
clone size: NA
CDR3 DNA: TGTGCCAGCAGCCTTCGCGGGAGCGGAGTGGAGACCCAGTACTTC
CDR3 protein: CASSLRGSGVETQYF

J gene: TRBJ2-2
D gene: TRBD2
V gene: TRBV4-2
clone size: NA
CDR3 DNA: TGTGCCAGCAGCCGTACTAGCGGGGGGGCGAATGACGGGGAGCTGTTTTTT
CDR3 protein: CASSRTSGGANDGELFF

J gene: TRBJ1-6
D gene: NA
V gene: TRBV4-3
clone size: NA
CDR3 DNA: TGCGCCAGCAGCCCCCGGGGGGATTCACCCCTCCACTTT
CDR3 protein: CASSPRGDSPLHF

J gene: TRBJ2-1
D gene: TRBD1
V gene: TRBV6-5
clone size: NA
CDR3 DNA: TGTGCCAGCAGTTATGGTGACAGGGATCTCAATGAGCAGTTCTTC
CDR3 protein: CASSYGDRDLNEQFF

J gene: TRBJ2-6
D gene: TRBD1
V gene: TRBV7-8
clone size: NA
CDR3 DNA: TGTGCCAGCAGCTCACCGGGACAGGCCTCCTCTGGGGCCAACGTCCTGACTTTC
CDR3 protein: CASSSPGQASSGANVLTF

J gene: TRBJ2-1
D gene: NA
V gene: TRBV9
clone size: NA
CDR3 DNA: TGTGCCAGCTCCCTAACGGGAGCCTCCTACAATGAGCAGTTCTTC
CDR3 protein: CASSLTGASYNEQFF

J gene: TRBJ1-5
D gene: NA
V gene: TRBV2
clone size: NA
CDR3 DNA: TGTGCCAGCAGTGGCGAGAGGTCCCAGCCCCAGCATTTT
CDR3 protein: CASSGERSQPQHF

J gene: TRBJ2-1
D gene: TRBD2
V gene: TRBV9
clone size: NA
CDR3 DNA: TGTGCCAGCAGCGTTCTGGCCGGACTAGCATCCCGCAATGAGCAGTTCTTC
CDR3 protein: CASSVLAGLASRNEQFF

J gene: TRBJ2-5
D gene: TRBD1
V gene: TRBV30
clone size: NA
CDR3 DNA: TGTGCCTGGGACCGGGACAGGGGACCCCAAGAGACCCAGTACTTC
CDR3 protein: CAWDRDRGPQETQYF